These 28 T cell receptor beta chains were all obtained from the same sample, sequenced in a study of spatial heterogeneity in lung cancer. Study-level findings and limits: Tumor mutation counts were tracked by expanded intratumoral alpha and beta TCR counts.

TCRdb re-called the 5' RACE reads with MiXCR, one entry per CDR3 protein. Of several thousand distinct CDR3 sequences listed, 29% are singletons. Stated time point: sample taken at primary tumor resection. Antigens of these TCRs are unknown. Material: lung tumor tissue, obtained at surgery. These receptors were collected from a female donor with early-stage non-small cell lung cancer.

The CDR3 protein is CSVEPRTGSEQYF. CDR3 nucleotide sequence: TGCAGCGTTGAACCCCGGACTGGGAGCGAGCAGTACTTC. V gene TRBV29-1 combines with J gene TRBJ2-7, with D maybe TRBD2 (5 bases). The germline V and J ends were trimmed by 2 bases and 6 bases, with 14 bases remaining between them. The CDR3 contains 13 residues. From germline, CDR1 is SQVTM and CDR2 ANQGSEA.

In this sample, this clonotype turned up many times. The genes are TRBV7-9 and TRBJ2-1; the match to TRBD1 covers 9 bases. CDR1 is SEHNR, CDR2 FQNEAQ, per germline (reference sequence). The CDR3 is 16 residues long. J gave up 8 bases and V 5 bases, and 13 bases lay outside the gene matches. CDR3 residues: CASSRSGTGSVDEQFF. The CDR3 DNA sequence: TGTGCCAGCAGCCGGTCCGGGACAGGGTCGGTCGATGAGCAGTTCTTC.

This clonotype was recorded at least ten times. This CDR3 reads CASSLKMGVPEAFF. In DNA form, the CDR3 reads TGCGCCAGCAGCTTGAAAATGGGGGTACCTGAAGCTTTCTTT. The rearrangement joins TRBV5-1 to TRBJ1-1; weak D call: TRBD1 (5 bases). Germline V lookup: CDR1 SGHRS, CDR2 YFSETQ. V was shortened by 1 base and J by 6 bases, with 13 bases between the two germline ends. The CDR3 sequence is 14 residues long.

The CDR3 spells CASSASVPGELFF. In DNA, the CDR3 is TGTGCCAGCAGCGCCTCGGTCCCCGGGGAGCTGTTTTTT. The V and J genes are TRBV7-9 and TRBJ2-2; D unresolved. CDR1 and CDR2 (germline): SEHNR, FQNEAQ (reference sequence). The V end lost 5 bases, the J end lost 6 bases, and 10 bases lay between the germline ends. This CDR3 spans 13 amino acids.

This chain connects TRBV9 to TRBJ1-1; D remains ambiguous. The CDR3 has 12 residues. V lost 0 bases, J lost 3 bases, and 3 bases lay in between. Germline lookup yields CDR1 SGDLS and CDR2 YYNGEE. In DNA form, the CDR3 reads TGTGCCAGCAGCGTAGACGACACTGAAGCTTTCTTT. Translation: CASSVDDTEAFF. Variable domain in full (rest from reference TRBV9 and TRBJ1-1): DSGVTQTPKHLITATGQRVTLRCSPRSGDLSVYWYQQSLDQGLQFLIQYYNGEERAKGNILERFSAQQFPDLHSELNLSSLELGDSALYFCASSVDDTEAFFGQGTRLTVV.

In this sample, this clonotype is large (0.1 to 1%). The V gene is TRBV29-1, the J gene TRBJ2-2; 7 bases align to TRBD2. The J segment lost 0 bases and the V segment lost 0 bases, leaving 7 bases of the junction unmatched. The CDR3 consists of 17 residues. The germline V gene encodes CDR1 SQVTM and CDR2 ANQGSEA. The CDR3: CSVEDGEGHANTGELFF. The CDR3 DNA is TGCAGCGTTGAAGATGGGGAGGGTCACGCGAACACCGGGGAGCTGTTTTTT.

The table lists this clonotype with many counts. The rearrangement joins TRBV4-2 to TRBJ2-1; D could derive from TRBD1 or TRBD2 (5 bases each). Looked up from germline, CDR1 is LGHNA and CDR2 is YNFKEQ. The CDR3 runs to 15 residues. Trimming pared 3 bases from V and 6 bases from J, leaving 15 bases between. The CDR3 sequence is CASSQGDGPGNEQFF. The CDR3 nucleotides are TGTGCCAGCAGCCAGGGGGACGGGCCCGGCAATGAGCAGTTCTTC.

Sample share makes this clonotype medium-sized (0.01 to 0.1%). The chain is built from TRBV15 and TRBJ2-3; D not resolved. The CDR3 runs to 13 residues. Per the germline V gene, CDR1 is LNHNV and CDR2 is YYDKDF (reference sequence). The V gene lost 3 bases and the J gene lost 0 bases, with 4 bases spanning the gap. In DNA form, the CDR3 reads TGTGCCACCAGCAGGGCTAGCACAGATACGCAGTATTTT. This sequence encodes CATSRASTDTQYF.

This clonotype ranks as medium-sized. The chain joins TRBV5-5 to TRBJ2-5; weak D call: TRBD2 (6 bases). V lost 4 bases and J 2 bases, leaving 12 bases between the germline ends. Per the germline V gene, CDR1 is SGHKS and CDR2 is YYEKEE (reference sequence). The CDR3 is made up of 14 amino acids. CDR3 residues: CASSRRGSQETQYF. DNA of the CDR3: TGTGCCAGCAGCCGTCGGGGGTCACAAGAGACCCAGTACTTC.

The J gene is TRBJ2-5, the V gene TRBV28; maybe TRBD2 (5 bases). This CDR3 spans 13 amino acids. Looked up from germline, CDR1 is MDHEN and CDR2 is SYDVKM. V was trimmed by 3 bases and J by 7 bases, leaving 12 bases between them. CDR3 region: CASSFVPAGTQYF. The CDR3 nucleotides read TGTGCCAGCAGTTTCGTGCCCGCGGGGACCCAGTACTTC. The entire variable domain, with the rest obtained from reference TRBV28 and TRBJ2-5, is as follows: DVKVTQSSRYLVKRTGEKVFLECVQDMDHENMFWYRQDPGLGLRLIYFSYDVKMKEKGDIPEGYSVSREKKERFSLILESASTNQTSMYLCASSFVPAGTQYFGPGTRLLVL.

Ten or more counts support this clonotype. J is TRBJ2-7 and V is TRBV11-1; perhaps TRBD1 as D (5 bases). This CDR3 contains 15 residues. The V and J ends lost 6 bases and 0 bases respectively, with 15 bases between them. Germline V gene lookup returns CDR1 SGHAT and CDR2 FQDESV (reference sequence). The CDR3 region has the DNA TGTGCCAGCAGGAAAGAGGCAGGGATCTCCTACGAGCAGTACTTC. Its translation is CASRKEAGISYEQYF. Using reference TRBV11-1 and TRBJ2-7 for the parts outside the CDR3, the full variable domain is EAEVAQSPRYKITEKSQAVAFWCDPISGHATLYWYRQILGQGPELLVQFQDESVVDDSQLPKDRFSAERLKGVDSTLKIQPAELGDSAMYLCASRKEAGISYEQYFGPGTRLTVT.

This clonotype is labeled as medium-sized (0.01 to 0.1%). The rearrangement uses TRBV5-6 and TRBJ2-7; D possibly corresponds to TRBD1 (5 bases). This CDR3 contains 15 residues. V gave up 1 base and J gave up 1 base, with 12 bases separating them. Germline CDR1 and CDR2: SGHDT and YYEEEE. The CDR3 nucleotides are TGTGCCAGCAGCTTGAATCCAGGGCGTTCCTACGAGCAGTACTTC. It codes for CASSLNPGRSYEQYF.

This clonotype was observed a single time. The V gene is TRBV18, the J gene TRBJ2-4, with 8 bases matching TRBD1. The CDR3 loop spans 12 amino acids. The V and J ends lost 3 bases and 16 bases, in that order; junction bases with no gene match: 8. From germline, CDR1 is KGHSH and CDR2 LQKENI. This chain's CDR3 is CASSPGQVGLYF. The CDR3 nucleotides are TGTGCCAGCTCACCGGGACAGGTGGGCCTTTACTTC. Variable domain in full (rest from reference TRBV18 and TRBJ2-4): NAGVMQNPRHLVRRRGQEARLRCSPMKGHSHVYWYRQLPEEGLKFMVYLQKENIIDESGMPKERFSAEFPKEGPSILRIQQVVRGDSAAYFCASSPGQVGLYFGAGTRLSVL.

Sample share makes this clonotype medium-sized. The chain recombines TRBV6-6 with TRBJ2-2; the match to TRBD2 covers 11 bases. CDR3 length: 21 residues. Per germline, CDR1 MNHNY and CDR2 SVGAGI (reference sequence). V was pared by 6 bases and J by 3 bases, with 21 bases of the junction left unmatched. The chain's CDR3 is CASRPYRGLAGGLSYTGELFF. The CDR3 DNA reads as TGTGCCAGCAGGCCCTACCGTGGCCTAGCGGGGGGCCTCAGCTACACCGGGGAGCTGTTTTTT.

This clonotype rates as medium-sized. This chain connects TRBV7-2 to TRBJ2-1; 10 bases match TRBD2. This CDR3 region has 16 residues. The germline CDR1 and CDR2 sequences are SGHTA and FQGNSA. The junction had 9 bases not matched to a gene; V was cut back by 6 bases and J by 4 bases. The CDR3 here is CASRPTLAGPYNEQFF. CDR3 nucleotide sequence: TGTGCCAGCAGACCTACACTAGCGGGGCCTTACAATGAGCAGTTCTTC.

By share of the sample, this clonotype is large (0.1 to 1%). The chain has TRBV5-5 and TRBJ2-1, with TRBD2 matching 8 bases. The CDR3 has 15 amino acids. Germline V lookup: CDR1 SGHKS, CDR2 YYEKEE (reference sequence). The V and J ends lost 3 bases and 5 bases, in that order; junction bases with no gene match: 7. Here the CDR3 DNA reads TGTGCCAGCAGCTCTCCGGGAGGGTCCAACAATGAGCAGTTCTTC. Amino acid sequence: CASSSPGGSNNEQFF.

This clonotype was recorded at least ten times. This CDR3 reads CASSSGFYEQYF. As DNA, the CDR3 is TGTGCCAGCAGCTCTGGCTTCTACGAGCAGTACTTC. The gene calls are TRBV7-8 and TRBJ2-7; D is unclear. Germline lookup yields CDR1 SGHVS and CDR2 FQNEAQ. The CDR3 consists of 12 residues. The V and J ends lost 4 bases and 3 bases respectively, with 7 bases between them.

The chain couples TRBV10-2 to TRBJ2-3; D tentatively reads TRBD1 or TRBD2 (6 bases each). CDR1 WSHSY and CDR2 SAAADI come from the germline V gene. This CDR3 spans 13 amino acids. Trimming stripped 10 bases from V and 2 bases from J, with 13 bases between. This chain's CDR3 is CAMSGGLTDTQYF. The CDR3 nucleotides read TGCGCCATGAGTGGGGGGCTCACAGATACGCAGTATTTT.

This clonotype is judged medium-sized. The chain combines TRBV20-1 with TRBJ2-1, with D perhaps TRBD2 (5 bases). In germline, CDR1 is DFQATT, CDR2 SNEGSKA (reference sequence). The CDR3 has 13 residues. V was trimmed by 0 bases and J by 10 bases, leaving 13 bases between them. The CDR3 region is CSARDWERSEQFF. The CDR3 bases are TGCAGTGCTAGAGATTGGGAGAGGAGCGAGCAGTTCTTC.

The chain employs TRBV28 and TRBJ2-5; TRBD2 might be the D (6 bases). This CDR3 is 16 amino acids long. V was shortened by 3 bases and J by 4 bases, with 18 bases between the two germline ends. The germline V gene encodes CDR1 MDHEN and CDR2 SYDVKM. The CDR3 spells CASSLRDRRSRETQYF. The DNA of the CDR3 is TGTGCCAGCAGTTTGCGGGATCGCCGCAGTCGAGAGACCCAGTACTTC.

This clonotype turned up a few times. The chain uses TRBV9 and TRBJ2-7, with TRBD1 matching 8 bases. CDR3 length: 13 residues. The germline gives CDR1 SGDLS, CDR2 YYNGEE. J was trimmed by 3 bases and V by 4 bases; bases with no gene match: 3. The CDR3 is CASSIDRGYEQYF. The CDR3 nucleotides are TGTGCCAGCAGCATCGACAGGGGCTACGAGCAGTACTTC. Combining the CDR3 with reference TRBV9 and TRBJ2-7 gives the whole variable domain DSGVTQTPKHLITATGQRVTLRCSPRSGDLSVYWYQQSLDQGLQFLIQYYNGEERAKGNILERFSAQQFPDLHSELNLSSLELGDSALYFCASSIDRGYEQYFGPGTRLTVT.

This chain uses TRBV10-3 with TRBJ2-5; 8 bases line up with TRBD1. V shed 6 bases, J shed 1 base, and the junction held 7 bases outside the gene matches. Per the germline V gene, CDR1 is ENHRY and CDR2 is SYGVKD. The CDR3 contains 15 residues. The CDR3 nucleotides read TGTGCCATCAGGGGGGACAGGAACTTCCAAGAGACCCAGTACTTC. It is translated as CAIRGDRNFQETQYF.

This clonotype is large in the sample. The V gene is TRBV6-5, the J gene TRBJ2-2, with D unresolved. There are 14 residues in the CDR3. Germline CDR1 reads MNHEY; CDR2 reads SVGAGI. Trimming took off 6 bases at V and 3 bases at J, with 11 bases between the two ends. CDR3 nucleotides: TGTGCCAGCAGCCCGTCGGCGGACACCGGGGAGCTGTTTTTT. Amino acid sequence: CASSPSADTGELFF.

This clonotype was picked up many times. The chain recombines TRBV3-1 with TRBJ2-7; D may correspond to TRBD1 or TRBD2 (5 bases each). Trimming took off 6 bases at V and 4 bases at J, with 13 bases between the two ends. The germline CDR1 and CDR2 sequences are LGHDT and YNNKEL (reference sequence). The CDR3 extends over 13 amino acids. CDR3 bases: TGTGCCAGCAGGCCGAGGGGCGAGTACGAGCAGTACTTC. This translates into CASRPRGEYEQYF.

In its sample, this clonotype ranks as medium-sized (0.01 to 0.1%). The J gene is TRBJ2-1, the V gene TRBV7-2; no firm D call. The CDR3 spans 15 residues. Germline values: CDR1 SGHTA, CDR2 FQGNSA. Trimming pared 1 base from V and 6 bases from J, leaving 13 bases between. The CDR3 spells CASSLVGQEGNEQFF. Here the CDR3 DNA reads TGTGCCAGCAGCTTAGTTGGGCAGGAAGGCAATGAGCAGTTCTTC.

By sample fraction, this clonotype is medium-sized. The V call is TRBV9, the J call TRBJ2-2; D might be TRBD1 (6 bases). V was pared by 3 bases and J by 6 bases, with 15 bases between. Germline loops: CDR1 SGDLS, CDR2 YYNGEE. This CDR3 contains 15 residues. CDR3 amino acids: CASSGVQGAAGELFF. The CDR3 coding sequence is TGTGCCAGCAGCGGAGTACAGGGAGCCGCCGGGGAGCTGTTTTTT.

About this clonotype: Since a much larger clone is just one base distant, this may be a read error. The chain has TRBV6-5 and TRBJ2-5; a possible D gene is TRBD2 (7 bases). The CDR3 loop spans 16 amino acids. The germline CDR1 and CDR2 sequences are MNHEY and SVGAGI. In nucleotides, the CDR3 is TGTGCCAGCCACCCGGTTGGGGGGGCCCACCAAGAGACCCAGCACTTC. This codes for CASHPVGGAHQETQHF.

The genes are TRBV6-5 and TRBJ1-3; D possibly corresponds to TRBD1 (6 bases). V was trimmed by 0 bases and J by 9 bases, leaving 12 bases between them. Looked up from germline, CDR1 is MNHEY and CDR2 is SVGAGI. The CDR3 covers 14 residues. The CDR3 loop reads CASSYSYRAGTIYF. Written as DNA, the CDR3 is TGTGCCAGCAGTTACTCCTACAGGGCCGGCACCATATATTTT.